This T cell receptor beta chain derives from a study of blood T cell repertoires in COVID-19. Only in-frame clones appear in the TCRdb table, and some are missing; sequencing was by immunoSEQ multiplex PCR. This sample has just over 65,000 clones, with roughly 90% found just once. This CDR3 is built from 13 residues. With 3 bases removed from V and 9 bases from J, the gap between germline ends came to 12 bases. Germline V lookup: CDR1 SGHVS, CDR2 FNYEAQ. V gene TRBV7-6 combines with J gene TRBJ2-1, with D tentatively TRBD2 (7 bases). The sequenced sample consisted of peripheral blood. The source is a man aged 55 to 70 with acute or convalescent COVID-19. CDR3 loop: CASSLAGASEQFF. CDR3 coding DNA: TGTGCCAGCAGCTTGGCGGGGGCGAGTGAGCAGTTCTTC. The variable domain in full, with the rest retrieved from reference TRBV7-6 and TRBJ2-1, is GAGVSQSPRYKVTKRGQDVALRCDPISGHVSLYWYRQALGQGPEFLTYFNYEAQQDKSGLPNDRFSAERPEGSISTLTIQRTEQRDSAMYRCASSLAGASEQFFGPGTRLTVL.